This T cell receptor (beta chain) is drawn from a study of technical replicates of blood from a few donors. Here immunoSEQ multiplex PCR was the method, and the copy in TCRdb shows in-frame clones only, minus some. The data show over 50,000 clones, around 87% seen once. The trim removed 5 bases at V and 2 bases at J, leaving 4 bases unmatched. The CDR3 contains 14 residues. Germline V gene lookup returns CDR1 ENHRY and CDR2 SYGVKD. The sequenced sample was PBMCs. The chain links TRBV10-3 to TRBJ2-7; 9 nucleotides agree with TRBD1. The sequence was obtained from a human donor in good health. Some clones in this sample may be carry-over from other donors' samples. This CDR3 reads CAISNGQGPYEQYF. The DNA of the CDR3 is TGTGCCATCAGTAATGGACAGGGGCCCTACGAGCAGTACTTC.